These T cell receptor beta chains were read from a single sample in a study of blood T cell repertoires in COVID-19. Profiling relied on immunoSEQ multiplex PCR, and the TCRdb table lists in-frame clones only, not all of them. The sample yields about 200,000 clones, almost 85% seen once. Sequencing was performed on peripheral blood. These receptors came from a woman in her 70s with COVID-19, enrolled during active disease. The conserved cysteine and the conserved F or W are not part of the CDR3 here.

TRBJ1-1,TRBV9,ASSVDLQGWTEAF
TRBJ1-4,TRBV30,ALSVSTNEKLF
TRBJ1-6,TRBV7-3,ASSATGGGSPLH
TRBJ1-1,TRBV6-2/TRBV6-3,ASSLTGTIMNTEAF
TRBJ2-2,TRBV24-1,ATSDRGTGWTGELF
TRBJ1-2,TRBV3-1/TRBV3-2,ASSYSPDGYT
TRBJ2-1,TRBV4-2,ASSPFPQANNEQF
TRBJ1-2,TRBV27,ASSLRGYGYT
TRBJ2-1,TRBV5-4,ASSFRLAGGDNEQF
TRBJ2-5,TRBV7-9,ASSPTGLGETQY
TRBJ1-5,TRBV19,ASSPPGGNQPQH
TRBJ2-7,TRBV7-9,ASSSPTGAYEQY
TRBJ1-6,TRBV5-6,ASSSLQGDYSPLH
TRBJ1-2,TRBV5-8,ASSLARTGSYGYT
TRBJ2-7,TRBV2,ASSAGQGQFYEQY
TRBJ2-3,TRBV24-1,ATSGTGTDTQY
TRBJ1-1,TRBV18,ASSTDKNTEAF
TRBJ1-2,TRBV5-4,ASSGLTPASPYGYT
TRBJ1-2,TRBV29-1,SVENRADGYT
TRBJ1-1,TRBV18,ASSPSGGSSTEAF
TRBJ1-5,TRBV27,ASSSQGINQPQH
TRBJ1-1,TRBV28,ASSRQGATEAF
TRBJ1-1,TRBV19,ASSQTAINTEAF
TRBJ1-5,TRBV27,ASSFSRQSNQPQH
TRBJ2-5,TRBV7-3,ASSPQTGGFAETQY
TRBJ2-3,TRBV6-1,ASSEVLAGGLDTQY
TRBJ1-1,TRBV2,ASLDSMRTEAF
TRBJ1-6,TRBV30,AWANGQGNSPLH
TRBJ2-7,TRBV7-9,ASSSFFGTSGRGGEQY
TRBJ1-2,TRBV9,ASSARTGGPWGRYGYT
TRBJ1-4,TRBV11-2,ASSYTGTGKLF
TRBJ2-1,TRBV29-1,SGRDRDNEQF
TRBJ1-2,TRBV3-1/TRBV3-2,ASSQGGDGHGYT
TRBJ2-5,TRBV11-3,ASSLVVSTDQETQY
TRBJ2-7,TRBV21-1,ASSKRGTYEQY
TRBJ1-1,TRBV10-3,AISESGGNTEAF
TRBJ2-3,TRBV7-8,ASSPGLAGGPDTQY
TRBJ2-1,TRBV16,ASSQLAGIYNEQF
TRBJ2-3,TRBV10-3,AISESPTSGRRDTQY
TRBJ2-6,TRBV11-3,ASSSQGSGSGANVLT
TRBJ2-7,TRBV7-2,ASSPGLAAYEQY
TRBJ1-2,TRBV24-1,ATSVTDRGGGYT
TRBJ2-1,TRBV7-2,ASSPSGGWYNEQF
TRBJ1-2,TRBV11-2,ASSLQPRGVYGGTGYT
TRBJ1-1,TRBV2,ASSEDRGASTEAF
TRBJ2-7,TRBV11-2,ASSLGRDEQY
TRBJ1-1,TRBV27,ASSPGGGVIGAF
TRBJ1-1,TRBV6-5,ASSPIGQMNTEAF
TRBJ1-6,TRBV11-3,ASSFAGQGDSPLH
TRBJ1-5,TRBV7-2,ASSLEPNQPQH
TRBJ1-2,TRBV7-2,ASSFWAGYT
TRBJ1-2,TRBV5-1,ASSPRLGLNGYT
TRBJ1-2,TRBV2,ASSGGQDNPNYGYT
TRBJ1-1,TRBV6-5,ASSRQLNTEAF
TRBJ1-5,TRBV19,ASNEYEGDGNQPQH